This T cell receptor beta chain was obtained from a study of early stage breast cancer tumors. Germline V gives CDR1 SGHRS, CDR2 YFSETQ. The CDR3 consists of 14 residues. As regards this clone: Germline is not matched at one junction end, which may reflect a read error.

Sequencing was performed with immunoSEQ multiplex PCR; in TCRdb, only in-frame clones are kept and a portion is missing. The sample shows roughly 25,000 clones, 65% to 70% of them seen only once. This receptor was identified in a person in their sixties or seventies with breast cancer. Sequencing was performed on breast tumor tissue. This chain uses TRBV5-1 with TRBJ1-3; the D gene is possibly TRBD1 (5 bases). The CDR3 nucleotides read TGTGCCAGCAGCTGGCAGGGCTCTGAAAACACCATATATTTT. Translated: CASSWQGSENTIYF.